Shown below are 21 T cell receptor beta chains from a single sample sequenced in a study of Tregs in tolerant kidney transplant recipients. These receptors have no identified antigens. The assay was immunoSEQ multiplex PCR, and TCRdb's table has in-frame clones only and misses some. The sample shows tens of thousands of clones, around 95% of them seen only once. Material: Tregs from blood cultured with allogeneic cells. The receptors stem from a human donor in good health.

V is TRBV6-4 and J is TRBJ2-3; 10 positions agree with TRBD2. The V and J ends lost 2 bases and 4 bases, in that order; junction bases with no gene match: 0. The CDR3 is 14 residues long. Germline CDR1 and CDR2: MRHNA and SNTAGT. The chain's CDR3 is CASSDSGGADTQYF. The CDR3 coding sequence is TGTGCCAGCAGTGACAGCGGGGGGGCAGATACGCAGTATTTT.

The chain uses TRBV6-1 and TRBJ2-3; D possibly matches TRBD1 or TRBD2 (5 bases each). Germline CDR1 and CDR2: MNHNS and SASEGT. V lost 0 bases and J 2 bases, leaving 12 bases between the germline ends. The CDR3 consists of 16 residues. CDR3 coding DNA: TGTGCCAGCAGTGAAGCGCTGGGACGCAACACAGATACGCAGTATTTT. It encodes CASSEALGRNTDTQYF.

V usage is TRBV7-9 and J usage is TRBJ1-2; D unclear. Trimming left V 1 base short and J 4 bases short, with 4 bases between. Germline V gene sequence: CDR1 SEHNR, CDR2 FQNEAQ (reference sequence). The CDR3 is 12 residues long. The CDR3 DNA reads as TGTGCCAGCAGCTTAGAAAGCTATGGCTACACCTTC. Its translation: CASSLESYGYTF. The variable domain in full, completed from reference TRBV7-9 and TRBJ1-2, reads DTGVSQNPRHKITKRGQNVTFRCDPISEHNRLYWYRQTLGQGPEFLTYFQNEAQLEKSRLLSDRFSAERPKGSFSTLEIQRTEQGDSAMYLCASSLESYGYTFGSGTRLTVV.

This chain connects TRBV5-1 to TRBJ1-6, with D possibly TRBD1 on 5 matching bases. The V and J ends lost 0 bases and 8 bases respectively, with 12 bases between them. The CDR3 runs 15 residues. Germline values: CDR1 SGHRS, CDR2 YFSETQ. The CDR3 region has the DNA TGCGCCAGCAGCTTGGCCGAGGGGATTGATTCACCCCTCCACTTT. This sequence encodes CASSLAEGIDSPLHF.

The rearrangement joins TRBV2 to TRBJ1-5, with D possibly matching TRBD1 (5 bases). The germline V gene has CDR1 SNHLY and CDR2 FYNNEI. Trimming stripped 7 bases from V and 3 bases from J, with 13 bases between. The CDR3 is 14 residues long. The CDR3 coding sequence is TGTGCCAGCAATCCCGACAGCGTCAATCAGCCCCAGCATTTT. Translated, it gives CASNPDSVNQPQHF.

On this clone: An end of the junction does not agree with germline; a read error may underlie this. The chain employs TRBV10-3 and TRBJ1-1, with D unresolved. The CDR3 extends over 12 amino acids. The germline CDR1 and CDR2 sequences are ENHRY and SYGVKD. The CDR3 sequence: CAIRESNTEAFF. CDR3 nucleotide sequence: TGTGCCATCAGGGAGTCGAACACTGAAGCTTTCTTT.

The V gene is TRBV29-1, the J gene TRBJ2-3; D is perhaps TRBD1 or TRBD2 (6 bases each). Germline V gene lookup returns CDR1 SQVTM and CDR2 ANQGSEA. The CDR3 is 15 amino acids. The ends were cut back, 4 bases at V and 4 bases at J, with 18 bases in the middle. The chain's CDR3 is CSVGGGGGAADTQYF. DNA of the CDR3: TGCAGCGTTGGAGGGGGAGGAGGGGCGGCAGATACGCAGTATTTT.

The CDR3 nucleotides are TGCGCCAGCAGCCCACCGGGACTTACCGCGTGGGAGCAGTTCTTC. It encodes CASSPPGLTAWEQFF. This rearrangement joins TRBV4-1 to TRBJ2-1; the D gene is possibly TRBD2 (6 bases). CDR1 is MGHRA, CDR2 YSYEKL, per germline. Deletions cut 4 bases from V and 10 bases from J, with 20 bases between. The CDR3 loop spans 15 amino acids.

The chain joins TRBV6-5 to TRBJ2-3; D is unresolved. CDR3 length: 15 residues. The germline CDR1 and CDR2 sequences are MNHEY and SVGAGI. V was shortened by 2 bases and J by 0 bases, with 9 bases between the two germline ends. DNA of the CDR3: TGTGCCAGCAGTTACAGGGTGGAAAGCACAGATACGCAGTATTTT. As protein: CASSYRVESTDTQYF.

The CDR3 here is CASSEVHGPGGYEQYF. In nucleotides, the CDR3 is TGTGCCAGCAGTGAAGTTCATGGCCCAGGGGGCTACGAGCAGTACTTC. The rearrangement joins TRBV6-1 to TRBJ2-7; 7 bases fit TRBD1. J gave up 3 bases and V 1 base, and 9 bases lay outside the gene matches. CDR1 is MNHNS, CDR2 SASEGT, per germline. This CDR3 contains 16 residues.

This clone was counted a single time. The chain links TRBV15 to TRBJ1-4, with 7 bases lining up with TRBD1. This CDR3 region has 13 residues. The V gene end was trimmed by 5 bases and the J gene end by 8 bases; junction bases not matched to a gene: 5. Germline V gene lookup returns CDR1 LNHNV and CDR2 YYDKDF (reference sequence). The CDR3 nucleotides read TGTGCCACCAGCTGGGCAGGGGGGGAAAAACTGTTTTTT. Protein product: CATSWAGGEKLFF. Drawing the rest from reference TRBV15 and TRBJ1-4, the complete variable domain is DAMVIQNPRYQVTQFGKPVTLSCSQTLNHNVMYWYQQKSSQAPKLLFHYYDKDFNNEADTPDNFQSRRPNTSFCFLDIRSPGLGDTAMYLCATSWAGGEKLFFGSGTQLSVL.

J is TRBJ2-1 and V is TRBV5-3; no clear D. TRBV5-3 is an ORF for which the function is uncertain. The V gene lost 4 bases and the J gene lost 8 bases, with 10 bases spanning the gap. The CDR3 extends over 12 amino acids. The CDR3 here is CARSIPGYEQFF. The CDR3 coding sequence is TGTGCCAGAAGCATACCGGGCTATGAGCAGTTCTTC.

This chain connects TRBV18 to TRBJ1-2; D call uncertain. The V end lost 3 bases, the J end lost 5 bases, and 10 bases lay between the germline ends. The CDR3 runs 13 residues. Germline V gives CDR1 KGHSH, CDR2 LQKENI. Written as DNA, the CDR3 is TGTGCCAGCTCACCGGCTGGGGATTATGGCTACACCTTC. Translated: CASSPAGDYGYTF.

J is TRBJ2-1 and V is TRBV5-1; D might be TRBD1 or TRBD2, each matching 5 bases. The V and J ends lost 0 bases and 4 bases respectively, with 11 bases between them. Germline CDR1 SGHRS, CDR2 YFSETQ. The CDR3 has 15 amino acids. CDR3 DNA sequence: TGCGCCAGCAGCTTGGCCGGGACGGAGTACAATGAGCAGTTCTTC. Translation gives CASSLAGTEYNEQFF.

V gene TRBV13 combines with J gene TRBJ1-1; D is perhaps TRBD1 (6 bases). V was cut by 3 bases and J by 0 bases, with 11 bases left in between. Germline-derived CDR1 and CDR2 are PRHDT and FYEKMQ (reference sequence). The CDR3 is made up of 15 amino acids. CDR3 DNA sequence: TGTGCCAGCAGCTTCGGGGGGCGCATGAACACTGAAGCTTTCTTT. Translating gives CASSFGGRMNTEAFF.

The chain couples TRBV29-1 to TRBJ2-1; 9 nucleotides line up with TRBD1. The CDR3 totals 14 residues. V gave up 6 bases and J gave up 6 bases; unmatched junction bases: 9. Germline V gene lookup returns CDR1 SQVTM and CDR2 ANQGSEA. The CDR3 DNA reads TGCAGCGTGATCCGGGACAGGGTCACCAATGAGCAGTTCTTC. It specifies CSVIRDRVTNEQFF.

The V and J genes are TRBV14 and TRBJ2-3; D not resolved. Deletions cut 1 base from V and 6 bases from J, with 14 bases between. Germline CDR1 SGHDN, CDR2 FVKESK. This CDR3 region has 15 residues. As DNA, the CDR3 is TGTGCCAGCAGCCAAGGCCGGACGTCAGCGGATACGCAGTATTTT. This sequence encodes CASSQGRTSADTQYF.

V gene TRBV6-5 combines with J gene TRBJ1-1; D call uncertain. V was clipped by 0 bases and J by 0 bases, with 11 bases between them. This CDR3 is built from 16 residues. CDR1 is MNHEY and CDR2 is SVGAGI in the germline V gene. CDR3 residues: CASSYSPALMNTEAFF. The DNA for the CDR3 is TGTGCCAGCAGTTACTCGCCCGCCTTAATGAACACTGAAGCTTTCTTT.

The V call is TRBV6-5, the J call TRBJ1-3; D not certain. CDR1 is MNHEY, CDR2 SVGAGI, per germline. V lost 7 bases and J 2 bases, leaving 3 bases between the germline ends. The length of the CDR3 is 11 residues. In nucleotides, the CDR3 is TGTGCCAGCAAGACTGGAAACACCATATATTTT. Amino acid sequence: CASKTGNTIYF.

This clone was recorded once. The V call is TRBV19, the J call TRBJ2-1; TRBD2 matches at 7 bases. Germline V gene lookup returns CDR1 LNHDA and CDR2 SQIVND (reference sequence). V was pared by 7 bases and J by 6 bases, with 12 bases of the junction left unmatched. CDR3 length equals 15 residues. The CDR3 nucleotides read TGTGCCAGTACCGGCGGGAGCCGGTATTTCAATGAGCAGTTCTTC. Translation: CASTGGSRYFNEQFF.

The rearrangement links TRBV5-1 to TRBJ2-5; D unresolved. The germline gives CDR1 SGHRS, CDR2 YFSETQ. V lost 0 bases to trimming and J lost 9 bases, with 6 bases between them. The CDR3 is 11 residues long. In nucleotides, the CDR3 is TGCGCCAGCAGCTTGGAGAGAGCCCAGTACTTC. Translated, it gives CASSLERAQYF.